These 5 T cell receptor beta chains were sequenced from one sample in a study of coeliac disease. Method: immunoSEQ multiplex PCR; TCRdb's copy keeps in-frame clones and lacks some. The table shows about 1,700 clones, with around 70% occurring only once. The sample comprised lymphocytes from the gut lamina propria. These receptors were obtained from a human donor without celiac disease.

The genes are TRBV11-2 and TRBJ1-6, with a tentative D call TRBD1 (5 bases). The CDR3 has 15 residues. CDR1 and CDR2 (germline): SGHAT, FQNNGV. V dropped 0 bases and J dropped 9 bases, with 12 bases sitting between them. DNA of the CDR3: TGTGCCAGCAGCTTAGAGGCGTGGGGGGGTTCACCCCTCCACTTT. Translation gives CASSLEAWGGSPLHF.

V usage is TRBV7-9 and J usage is TRBJ2-7; tentatively, D is TRBD2 (6 bases). The CDR3 spans 15 residues. V gave up 5 bases and J gave up 0 bases, with 14 bases separating them. The germline CDR1 and CDR2 sequences are SEHNR and FQNEAQ (reference sequence). CDR3 coding DNA: TGTGCCAGCAGCGTGGGACTCCTGAGCTCCTACGAGCAGTACTTC. Its translation: CASSVGLLSSYEQYF.

The chain uses TRBV28 and TRBJ1-1; D may be TRBD1 (5 bases). Germline V gene lookup returns CDR1 MDHEN and CDR2 SYDVKM. CDR3 length: 14 amino acids. Trimming cost V 5 bases and J 6 bases, with 16 bases left between them. In nucleotides, the CDR3 is TGTGCCAGCAGTCCATCGTTAGGGGCCGCTGAAGCTTTCTTT. Amino acids: CASSPSLGAAEAFF.

The chain combines TRBV25-1 with TRBJ2-5, with TRBD2 matching over 12 bases. The V gene end was trimmed by 4 bases and the J gene end by 5 bases; junction bases not matched to a gene: 11. The germline gives CDR1 MGHDK, CDR2 SYGVNS. This CDR3 region has 17 residues. The CDR3 DNA follows: TGTGCCAGCAGTGGGACTAGCGGGACCGGTTTTGGGGAGACCCAGTACTTC. Residues: CASSGTSGTGFGETQYF.

As to this clone: Germline and junction disagree at one end, which may indicate a read error. The rearrangement joins TRBV30 to TRBJ1-6, with D possibly being TRBD1 (6 bases). This CDR3 is built from 15 residues. In germline, CDR1 is GTSNPN, CDR2 SVGIG (reference sequence). CDR3 region: CAGKTGSSYNSPLHF. As DNA, the CDR3 is TGTGCCGGAAAGACAGGTTCCTCCTATAATTCCCCCCTCCACTTT.